This passage covers 11 T cell receptor beta chains from one sample sequenced in a study of blood T cell repertoires in COVID-19. The assay was immunoSEQ multiplex PCR, and TCRdb's table has in-frame clones only and misses some. The sample lists 150,000 to 200,000 clones; about 86% were seen once. The specimen sequenced was peripheral blood. All receptors derive from a woman of 80 years or more with acute or convalescent COVID-19.

The chain recombines TRBV24-1 with TRBJ1-2, with D maybe TRBD1 (5 bases). CDR3 size: 17 residues. Germline CDR1 is KGHDR and CDR2 is SFDVKD. Trimming pared 4 bases from V and 5 bases from J, leaving 22 bases between. CDR3 residues: CATSDRPGLSLGYGYTF. CDR3 DNA sequence: TGTGCCACCAGTGACCGACCGGGACTCTCATTGGGATATGGCTACACCTTC.

The chain is built from TRBV7-9 and TRBJ1-5, with D perhaps matching TRBD1 (5 bases). Germline CDR1 and CDR2: SEHNR and FQNEAQ (reference sequence). V was trimmed by 4 bases and J by 0 bases, leaving 16 bases between them. The CDR3 has 17 residues. The CDR3 is CASSSSRAEVSNQPQHF. CDR3 DNA sequence: TGTGCCAGCAGCTCCAGCAGGGCGGAAGTTAGCAATCAGCCCCAGCATTTT.

V gene TRBV13 combines with J gene TRBJ1-4; perhaps TRBD1 as D (6 bases). The CDR3 sequence is 14 residues long. Trimming removed 5 bases at V and 7 bases at J, with 14 bases between. CDR1 PRHDT and CDR2 FYEKMQ come from the germline V gene (reference sequence). The CDR3 bases are TGTGCCAGCAGCCACGGCAGGGGATCTGAAAAACTGTTTTTT. Its translation is CASSHGRGSEKLFF.

The chain employs TRBV29-1 and TRBJ2-7; a possible D gene is TRBD2 (6 bases). V dropped 3 bases and J dropped 5 bases, with 11 bases sitting between them. CDR1 is SQVTM, CDR2 ANQGSEA, per germline. The CDR3 covers 12 residues. The CDR3 is CSVDGGLNEQYF. The CDR3 DNA reads TGCAGCGTTGACGGAGGGTTGAACGAGCAGTACTTC.

This chain links TRBV4-2 with TRBJ2-7; tentative D call: TRBD2 (6 bases). CDR1 is LGHNA, CDR2 YNFKEQ, per germline. Trimming cost V 0 bases and J 2 bases, with 11 bases left between them. CDR3 length: 15 residues. The CDR3 here is CASSQDAGSTYEQYF. The CDR3 region has the DNA TGTGCCAGCAGCCAAGACGCGGGATCCACCTACGAGCAGTACTTC.

This chain links TRBV18 with TRBJ1-1; TRBD1 might be the D (6 bases). Germline V gene data show CDR1 as KGHSH and CDR2 as LQKENI. The CDR3 runs 14 residues. V lost 6 bases and J 1 base, leaving 12 bases between the germline ends. CDR3 residues: CASSLGQWNTEAFF. Here the CDR3 DNA reads TGTGCCAGCTCCCTCGGACAGTGGAACACTGAAGCTTTCTTT.

This sequence joins TRBV4-2 and TRBJ2-5; 8 bases agree with TRBD2. The CDR3 has 14 amino acids. J was trimmed by 9 bases and V by 0 bases; bases with no gene match: 6. Germline V gene data show CDR1 as LGHNA and CDR2 as YNFKEQ. CDR3 residues: CASSQELADQAQYF. DNA of the CDR3: TGTGCCAGCAGCCAAGAACTAGCGGACCAGGCCCAGTACTTC.

The chain links TRBV7-9 to TRBJ2-1; 12 nucleotides match TRBD1. The CDR3 has 17 residues. V dropped 5 bases and J dropped 3; count of bases not matched to a gene: 8. The V gene's germline CDR1 is SEHNR and CDR2 FQNEAQ (reference sequence). Here the CDR3 reads CASSVRRDRGHYNEQFF. In nucleotides, the CDR3 is TGTGCCAGCAGCGTAAGGAGGGACAGGGGGCACTACAATGAGCAGTTCTTC. The whole variable domain, filled in from reference TRBV7-9 and TRBJ2-1, reads DTGVSQNPRHKITKRGQNVTFRCDPISEHNRLYWYRQTLGQGPEFLTYFQNEAQLEKSRLLSDRFSAERPKGSFSTLEIQRTEQGDSAMYLCASSVRRDRGHYNEQFFGPGTRLTVL.

J is TRBJ2-1 and V is TRBV18; TRBD1 might be the D (5 bases). CDR1 and CDR2 from the germline V gene are KGHSH and LQKENI. This CDR3 spans 15 amino acids. V was trimmed by 3 bases and J by 3 bases, leaving 12 bases between them. The CDR3 DNA reads TGTGCCAGCTCACCTAACCAGGGTAACTACAATGAGCAGTTCTTC. Translated, it gives CASSPNQGNYNEQFF.

Only a few counts were recorded for this clone. This chain uses TRBV7-3 with TRBJ1-5; no clear D gene. Trimming cost V 6 bases and J 2 bases, with 20 bases left between them. Germline CDR1 and CDR2: SGHTA and FQGTGA. The CDR3 length is 17 residues. CDR3 DNA sequence: TGTGCCAGCAGTCGACAAAACCCCCCCCTCGGCAATCAGCCCCAGCATTTT. Translated: CASSRQNPPLGNQPQHF.

V and J are TRBV6-5 and TRBJ2-2; D remains ambiguous. This CDR3 comprises 13 residues. V was clipped by 2 bases and J by 3 bases, with 4 bases between them. CDR1 and CDR2 (germline): MNHEY, SVGAGI. The CDR3 nucleotides read TGTGCCAGCAGTTACGAGGACACCGGGGAGCTGTTTTTT. This encodes CASSYEDTGELFF.